The T cell receptor (beta chain) under discussion was sequenced for a study of sequential checkpoint blockade in melanoma. This clone was detected only a few times. Profiled with immunoSEQ multiplex PCR; TCRdb holds only in-frame clones, not every one. The data contain about 28,000 clones, about 89% of them singletons. There are 13 residues in the CDR3. V shed 6 bases and J shed 3 bases, with 12 bases lying between them. Germline V gene data show CDR1 as LNHDA and CDR2 as SQIVND (reference sequence). Treatment: randomized to nivolumab then ipilimumab (arm A) or the reverse (arm B). No patient had prior DNA-damaging chemotherapy.

The clonotype originates from a human donor with melanoma. The sequences come from CD8+ T cells sorted from blood (inferred from file names), collected from a patient given nivolumab and ipilimumab in sequence. This chain links TRBV19 with TRBJ2-7; possibly TRBD1 for D (6 bases). CDR3 sequence: CASSQGHFYEQYF. In nucleotides, the CDR3 is TGTGCCAGTAGCCAGGGACACTTCTACGAGCAGTACTTC.